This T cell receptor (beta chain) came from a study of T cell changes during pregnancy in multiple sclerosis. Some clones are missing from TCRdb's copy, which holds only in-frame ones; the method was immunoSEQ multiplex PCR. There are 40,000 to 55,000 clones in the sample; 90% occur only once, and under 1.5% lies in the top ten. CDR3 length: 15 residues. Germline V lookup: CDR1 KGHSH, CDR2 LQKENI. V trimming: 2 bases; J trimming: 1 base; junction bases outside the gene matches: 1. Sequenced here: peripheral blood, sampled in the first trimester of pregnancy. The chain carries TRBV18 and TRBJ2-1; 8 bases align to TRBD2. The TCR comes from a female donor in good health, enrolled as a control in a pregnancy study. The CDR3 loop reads CASSPLAGSYNEQFF. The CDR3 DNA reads TGTGCCAGCTCACCATTAGCGGGATCCTACAATGAGCAGTTCTTC.